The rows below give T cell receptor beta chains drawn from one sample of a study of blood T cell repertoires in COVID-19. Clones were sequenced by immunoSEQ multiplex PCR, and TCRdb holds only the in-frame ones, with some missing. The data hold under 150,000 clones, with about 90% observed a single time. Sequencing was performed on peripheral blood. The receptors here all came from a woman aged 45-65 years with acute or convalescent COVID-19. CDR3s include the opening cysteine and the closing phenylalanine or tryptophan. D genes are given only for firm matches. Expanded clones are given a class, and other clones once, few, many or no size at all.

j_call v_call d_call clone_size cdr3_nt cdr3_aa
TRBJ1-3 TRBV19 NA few TGTGCCAGTAGTATGGGCCAGGGACTCTCTGGAAACACCATATATTTT CASSMGQGLSGNTIYF
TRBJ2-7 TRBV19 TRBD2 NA TGTGCCAGTAGTGCCGGGACTAGCGCCGTCTACGAGCAGTACTTC CASSAGTSAVYEQYF
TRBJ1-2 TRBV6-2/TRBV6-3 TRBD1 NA TGTGCCAGCAGTTACGGACAGGGAAGGAACTATGGCTACACCTTC CASSYGQGRNYGYTF
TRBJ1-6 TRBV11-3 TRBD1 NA TGTGCCAGCAGCTCCCGGGACAGGGCCTCAAGCCGAGATTCACCCCTCCACTTT CASSSRDRASSRDSPLHF
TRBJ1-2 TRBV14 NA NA TGTGCCAGCAGCCAAGAGGAGAGAGCCCACTATGGCTACACCTTC CASSQEERAHYGYTF
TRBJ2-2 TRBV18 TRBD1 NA TGTGCCAGCTCATCCGAGGACAGGGGGCTGTACACCGGGGAGCTGTTTTTT CASSSEDRGLYTGELFF
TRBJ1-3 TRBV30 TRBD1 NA TGTGCCTGGACCCTTCGACAGGGGGGGCTATCTGGAAACACCATATATTTT CAWTLRQGGLSGNTIYF
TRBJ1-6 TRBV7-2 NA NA TGTGCCAGCAGCCTAGGACAGCTTAATTCACCCCTCCACTTT CASSLGQLNSPLHF
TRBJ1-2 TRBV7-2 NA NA TGTGCCAGCAGCTTAAGAGTTGAAAACTATGGCTACACCTTC CASSLRVENYGYTF
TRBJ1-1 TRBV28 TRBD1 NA TGTGCATCTTGGGGGCCCGGACAGGGGAACACTGAAGCTTTCTTT CASWGPGQGNTEAFF
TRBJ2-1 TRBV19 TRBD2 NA TGTGCCAGTAGTATTAAGGCTAGCGGGGGGCTTTCCTACAATGAGCAGTTCTTC CASSIKASGGLSYNEQFF
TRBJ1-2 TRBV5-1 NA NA TGCGCCAGCAGCTTGGATGCAGGGTACGGCTACACCTTC CASSLDAGYGYTF
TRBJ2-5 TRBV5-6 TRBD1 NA TGTGCCAGCAGCTTGGATAGGGGGACAGGGTCATCAAACTTC CASSLDRGTGSSNF
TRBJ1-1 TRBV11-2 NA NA TGTGCCAGCAGCCAAATCGGAGGGGCCGTTGAAGCTTTCTTT CASSQIGGAVEAFF
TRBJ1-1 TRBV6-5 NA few TGTGCCAGCAGTTACGTGCGCGGGGGGGAAGCTTTCTTT CASSYVRGGEAFF
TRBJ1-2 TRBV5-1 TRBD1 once TGCGCCAGCAGTTTCGGACAGGGGTCTGGCTACACCTTC CASSFGQGSGYTF